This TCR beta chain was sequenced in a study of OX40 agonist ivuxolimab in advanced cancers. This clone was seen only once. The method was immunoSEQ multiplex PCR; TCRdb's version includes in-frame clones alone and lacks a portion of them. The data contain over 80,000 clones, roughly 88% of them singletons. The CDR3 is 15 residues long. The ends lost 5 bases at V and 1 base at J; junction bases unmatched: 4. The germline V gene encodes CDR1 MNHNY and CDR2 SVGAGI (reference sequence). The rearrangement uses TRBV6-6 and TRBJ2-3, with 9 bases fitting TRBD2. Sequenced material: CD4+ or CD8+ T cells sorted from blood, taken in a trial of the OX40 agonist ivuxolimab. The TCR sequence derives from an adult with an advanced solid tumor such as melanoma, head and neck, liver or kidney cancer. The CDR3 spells CASSMGLARTDTQYF. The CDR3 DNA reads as TGTGCCAGCAGTATGGGACTAGCTCGCACAGATACGCAGTATTTT.